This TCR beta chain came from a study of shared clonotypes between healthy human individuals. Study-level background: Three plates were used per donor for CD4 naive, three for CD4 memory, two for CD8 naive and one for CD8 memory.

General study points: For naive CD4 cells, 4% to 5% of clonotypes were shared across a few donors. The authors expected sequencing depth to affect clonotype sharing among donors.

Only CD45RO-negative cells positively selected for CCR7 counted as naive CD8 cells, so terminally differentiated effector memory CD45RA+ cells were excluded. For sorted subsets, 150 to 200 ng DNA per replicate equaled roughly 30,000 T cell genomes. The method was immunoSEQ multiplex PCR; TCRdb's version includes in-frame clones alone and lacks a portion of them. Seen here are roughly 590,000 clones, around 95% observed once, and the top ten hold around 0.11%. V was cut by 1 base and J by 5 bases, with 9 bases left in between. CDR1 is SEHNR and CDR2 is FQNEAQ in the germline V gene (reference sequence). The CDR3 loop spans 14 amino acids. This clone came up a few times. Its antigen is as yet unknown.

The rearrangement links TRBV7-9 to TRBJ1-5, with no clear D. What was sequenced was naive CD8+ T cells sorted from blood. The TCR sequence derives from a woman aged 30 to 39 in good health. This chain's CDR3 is CASSLGRADQPQHF. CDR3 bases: TGTGCCAGCAGCTTAGGGAGGGCCGATCAGCCCCAGCATTTT.